This section outlines one T cell receptor (beta chain) sequence together with its context. CDR1 is SGHRS and CDR2 is YFSETQ in the germline V gene. After removal of 4 bases from V and 5 bases from J, the junction contained 14 bases not matched to a gene. This CDR3 is 16 amino acids long. The library targeted TCRbeta and was prepared with unique molecular identifiers. Using its own MiXCR run on the PCR reads, TCRdb lists one record per CDR3 protein. This sample has some 280,000 distinct CDR3 sequences; 9.9% occur once, and the top ten carry roughly a tenth. The data derive from a study of T-cell reconstitution after alpha-beta-depleted transplantation in children.

This receptor was identified in a human donor who donated a stem cell graft to a child with SCID. The genes are TRBV5-1 and TRBJ2-7; 8 bases align to TRBD1. The specimen comprised PBMCs from the stem cell graft donor, sampled from the stem cell graft. The CDR3 is CASSPKGQGAIDEQYF. The CDR3 DNA is TGCGCCAGCAGCCCCAAGGGGCAGGGGGCAATCGACGAGCAGTACTTC. Using reference TRBV5-1 and TRBJ2-7 for the parts outside the CDR3, the full variable domain is KAGVTQTPRYLIKTRGQQVTLSCSPISGHRSVSWYQQTPGQGLQFLFEYFSETQRNKGNFPGRFSGRQFSNSRSEMNVSTLELGDSALYLCASSPKGQGAIDEQYFGPGTRLTVT.